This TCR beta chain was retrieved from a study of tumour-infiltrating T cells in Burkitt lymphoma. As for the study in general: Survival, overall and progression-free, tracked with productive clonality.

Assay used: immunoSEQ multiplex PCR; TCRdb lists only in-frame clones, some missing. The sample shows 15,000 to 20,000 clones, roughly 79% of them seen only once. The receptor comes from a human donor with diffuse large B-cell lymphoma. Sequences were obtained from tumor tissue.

The CDR3 DNA sequence: TGTGCCAGCAGTTACCTAGCGGGAGGGCTCGGAAATGAGCAGTTCTTC. This codes for CASSYLAGGLGNEQFF. The gene calls are TRBV6-5 and TRBJ2-1, with 12 nucleotides matching TRBD2. This CDR3 spans 16 amino acids. V lost 2 bases and J lost 7; bases outside the gene matches: 6. Germline V lookup: CDR1 MNHEY, CDR2 SVGAGI.